This T cell receptor (beta chain) derives from a study of Ad26.COV2.S vaccination and SARS-CoV-2 variants. Overall study: In the study, Ad26.COV2.S was injected intramuscularly once, or twice 56 days apart.

The method was immunoSEQ multiplex PCR; TCRdb's version includes in-frame clones alone and lacks a portion of them. The sample consists of roughly 400,000 clones, 92% of them appearing once. The treatment: roughly 18 received Ad26.COV2.S at low or high dose, single or two shots; several received placebo; per-sample allocation not given. The samples were gathered on day 63 after the first injection of vaccine or placebo. Aged 18-55 years, donor was enrolled in Boston in about 2020. Points on this clone: What it binds is not known.

The V and J ends lost 4 bases and 0 bases respectively, with 10 bases between them. CDR1 is SGHRS, CDR2 YFSETQ, per germline. The CDR3 has 15 amino acids. Study-wide findings and caveats: Marked by substantial breadth, spike-specific CD8+ and CD4+ T cell responses were reportedly seen after vaccination. Vaccine recipients and placebo recipients showed similar non-spike TCR breadth.

The TCR originated in a person aged 18-60 years who received the Ad26.COV2.S COVID-19 vaccine or a placebo. Here the sequenced sample was peripheral blood, taken in a trial of Ad26.COV2.S vaccine versus placebo. V is TRBV5-1 and J is TRBJ2-2, with D unresolved. This CDR3 reads CASSLYDSNTGELFF. The CDR3 bases are TGCGCCAGCAGCCTCTATGATTCGAACACCGGGGAGCTGTTTTTT. Full variable domain (remainder filled in from reference TRBV5-1 and TRBJ2-2): KAGVTQTPRYLIKTRGQQVTLSCSPISGHRSVSWYQQTPGQGLQFLFEYFSETQRNKGNFPGRFSGRQFSNSRSEMNVSTLELGDSALYLCASSLYDSNTGELFFGEGSRLTVL.